One TCR beta chain is described in this entry. This clone's antigen is unknown. No much larger clone exists at a distance of one base, and base qualities are not known. The CDR3 sequence holds 15 residues, the cysteine and phenylalanine included. Only the CDR3 DNA stays, 45 bases, in frame from base 1. Via the germline V gene (reference sequence), CDR1 is LGHDT and CDR2 YNNKEL. Trimming takes 2 bases from V and 1 base from J, and the germline ends sit 11 bases apart. The data derive from a study of blood T cell repertoires in COVID-19 (TCRdb year 2020). Background for the entire study: The collaborator samples originated in the United States, Italy and Spain and spanned the acute and convalescent phases of COVID-19. Subjects who had been exposed to COVID-19, were actively infected with it, or had recovered from it provided the deeply sampled blood TCRbeta repertoires that made up the dataset. The prospective study material was composed of cDNA or gDNA derived from T cells, B-cell-depleted T cells, or PBMCs. HLA class I and class II types, where available, came from metadata supplied by the sample provider rather than from assay-based typing. The repertoires were released in a freely available public database meant as a resource for research on the immune response to SARS-CoV-2. The samples were drawn from the first 160 participants of the ongoing ImmuneRACE study and from over 950 subjects provided by 6 global collaborators. A de-identified subject ID, COVID-19 status, age in years and sex were almost always included in the sample metadata.

The immunoSEQ Assay, a bias-controlled multiplex PCR, was used to amplify TCRbeta CDR3 regions from genomic DNA. For the original study's pipeline: The number of nucleated cells in each sample was estimated from the amplification of reference gene primers within the assay. To quantify the absolute abundance of each unique TCRbeta CDR3 rearrangement, sequence reads were collapsed and filtered. For each sample, productive Simpson clonality was calculated as the square root of Simpson's diversity index across productive rearrangements. TCRdb carries this immuneACCESS record with in-frame sequences only. Its versions omit some clonotypes, under half of them owing to an unresolved V gene in the studies checked, with the rest unexplained. For V, J and clone size, that table is used; D and trimming come from the DNA. The sample profile shows approximately 150,000 clones; about 80% of them were found once. 9.5% to 13% of the sample lies in the top ten.

The investigation overall reported the following: The quantity of clinical and demographic metadata differed by source and by participant and was supplied without curation.

Collaborating institutions collected whole blood in K2EDTA tubes following their own protocols. For TCRbeta analysis, collaborators shipped samples as frozen whole blood, isolated PBMCs, or DNA extracted from either of those sample types. Sequencing was done on a sample of peripheral blood. The V and J genes are TRBV3-1 (or the pseudogene TRBV3-2) and TRBJ2-5; a tentative D call is TRBD1 (6 bases match). This sequence was found in a man between 65 and 79 years old with active or convalescent COVID-19. The CDR3 region reads CASSQPTGVQETQYF. The DNA sequence follows: TGTGCCAGCAGCCAACCGACAGGAGTCCAAGAGACCCAGTACTTC.